This T cell receptor (beta chain) was identified during a study of cytomegalovirus exposure and HLA in healthy donors. Study at large: Earlier work reported 100 million to 130 million unique TCR beta sequences from 170 million or so T cells. Study-level points and caveats: Later analysis indicated greater clonal expansion among HLA-associated TCR beta chains than among equally common other chains.

This PCR relied on a set of 60 Vbeta primers and 13 Jbeta primers. TCRdb keeps only in-frame clones here, not all; method: immunoSEQ multiplex PCR. The sample has some 110,000 clones; roughly 76% are singletons. A remark on this clone: Its antigen is still unknown.

V dropped 4 bases and J dropped 5 bases, with 15 bases sitting between them. The germline V gene has CDR1 LNHDA and CDR2 SQIVND (reference sequence). The CDR3 length is 14 residues. The TCR sequence derives from a man aged 50-60 years in good health and CMV-seropositive. The rearrangement links TRBV19 to TRBJ2-7; tentatively, D is TRBD2 (5 bases). Sequencing was performed on PBMCs. CDR3 residues: CASSKTGIGDEQYF. The CDR3 DNA sequence: TGTGCCAGTAGTAAGACGGGGATCGGGGACGAGCAGTACTTC.